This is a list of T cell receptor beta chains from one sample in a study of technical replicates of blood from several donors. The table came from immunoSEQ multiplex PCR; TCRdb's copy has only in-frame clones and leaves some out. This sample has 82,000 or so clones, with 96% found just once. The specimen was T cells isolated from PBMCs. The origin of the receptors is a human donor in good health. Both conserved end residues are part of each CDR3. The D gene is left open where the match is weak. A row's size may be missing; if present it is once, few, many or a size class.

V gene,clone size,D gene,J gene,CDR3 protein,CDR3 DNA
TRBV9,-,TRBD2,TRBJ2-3,CASSGSGRTYTQYF,TGTGCCAGCAGCGGTAGCGGGAGGACCTATACGCAGTATTTT
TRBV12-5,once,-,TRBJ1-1,CASGLVQVPNTEAFF,TGTGCTAGTGGTTTGGTACAGGTTCCGAACACTGAAGCTTTCTTT
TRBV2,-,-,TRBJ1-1,CAARQWNTEAFF,TGTGCCGCGAGACAGTGGAACACTGAAGCTTTCTTT
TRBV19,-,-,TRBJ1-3,CASSIKVTGSGNTIYF,TGTGCCAGTAGTATTAAGGTGACAGGTTCTGGAAACACCATATATTTT
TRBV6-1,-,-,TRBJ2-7,CASSDQGRSYEQYF,TGTGCCAGCAGTGACCAGGGTAGGTCCTACGAGCAGTACTTC
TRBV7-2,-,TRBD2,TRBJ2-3,CASSLQAGATDTQYF,TGTGCCAGCAGCTTGCAAGCGGGAGCTACAGATACGCAGTATTTT
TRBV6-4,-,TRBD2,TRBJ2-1,CASSDGSGTMYNEQFF,TGTGCCAGCAGTGACGGAAGCGGGACTATGTACAATGAGCAGTTCTTC
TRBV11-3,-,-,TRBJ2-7,CASSYSSYEQYF,TGTGCCAGCAGCTACAGCTCCTACGAGCAGTACTTC
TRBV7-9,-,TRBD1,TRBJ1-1,CASSLTGGGGDTEAFF,TGTGCCAGCAGCTTGACAGGGGGCGGCGGGGACACTGAAGCTTTCTTT
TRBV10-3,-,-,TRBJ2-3,CAYSGASDTQYF,TGTGCCTACAGTGGGGCGTCCGATACGCAGTATTTT
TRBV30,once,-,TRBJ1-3,CALEGLGNTIYF,TGTGCCCTGGAAGGACTAGGAAACACCATATATTTT
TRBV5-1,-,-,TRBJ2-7,CASRDNYFYEQYF,TGCGCCAGCAGAGACAATTACTTCTACGAGCAGTACTTC
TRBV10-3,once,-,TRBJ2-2,CAIRGSLFLTKTNTGELFF,TGTGCCATAAGGGGGTCCTTATTCCTAACAAAAACCAACACCGGGGAGCTGTTTTTT
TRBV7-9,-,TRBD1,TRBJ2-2,CASSSGTGNTGELFF,TGTGCCAGCAGCTCCGGGACAGGGAACACCGGGGAGCTGTTTTTT
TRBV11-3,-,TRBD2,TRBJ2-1,CASSLGIAGGYEQFF,TGTGCCAGCAGCTTAGGAATAGCGGGAGGCTATGAGCAGTTCTTC
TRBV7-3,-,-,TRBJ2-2,CASSFSKGIAGELFF,TGTGCCAGCAGCTTCTCAAAGGGGATAGCCGGGGAGCTGTTTTTT
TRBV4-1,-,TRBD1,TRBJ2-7,CASSPTGGNDEQYF,TGCGCCAGCAGCCCGACAGGGGGTAACGACGAGCAGTACTTC
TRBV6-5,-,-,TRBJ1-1,CASSYSGIDTEAFF,TGTGCCAGCAGTTACAGCGGAATAGACACTGAAGCTTTCTTT
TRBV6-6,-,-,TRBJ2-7,CASQPRGTPEQYF,TGTGCCAGCCAACCCCGGGGGACTCCCGAGCAGTACTTC
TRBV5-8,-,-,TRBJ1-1,CASSPALTAITEAFF,TGTGCCAGCAGCCCAGCCCTGACAGCGATCACTGAAGCTTTCTTT
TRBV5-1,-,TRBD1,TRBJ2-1,CASSVGQLYNEQFF,TGCGCCAGCAGCGTGGGACAGTTATACAATGAGCAGTTCTTC
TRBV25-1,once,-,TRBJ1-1,CASSEGGLGTEAFF,TGTGCCAGCAGTGAAGGAGGGCTTGGGACTGAAGCTTTCTTT
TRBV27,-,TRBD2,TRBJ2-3,CASSPSAGERTDTQYF,TGTGCCAGCAGTCCCTCGGCGGGGGAGAGGACAGATACGCAGTATTTT
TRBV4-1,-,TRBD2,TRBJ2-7,CASSWGYSGSSYEQYF,TGCGCCAGCAGCTGGGGGTATAGCGGGAGCTCGTACGAGCAGTACTTC
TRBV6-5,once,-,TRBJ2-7,CASSYQSPAETYEQYF,TGTGCCAGCAGTTACCAGAGCCCCGCGGAAACCTACGAGCAGTACTTC
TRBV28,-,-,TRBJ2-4,CASQGGNIQYF,TGTGCCAGCCAAGGGGGAAACATTCAGTACTTC
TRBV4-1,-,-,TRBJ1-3,CASSQVEGSISGNTIYF,TGCGCCAGCAGCCAAGTGGAGGGGTCAATCTCTGGAAACACCATATATTTT
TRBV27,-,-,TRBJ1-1,CASSLQGVGTEAFF,TGTGCCAGCAGCCTACAGGGTGTTGGCACTGAAGCTTTCTTT
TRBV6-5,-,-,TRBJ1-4,CASSWTTDEKLFF,TGTGCCAGCAGTTGGACTACGGACGAAAAACTGTTTTTT
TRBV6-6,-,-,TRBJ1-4,CASSYRGPNEKLFF,TGTGCCAGCAGTTACAGAGGGCCAAATGAAAAACTGTTTTTT
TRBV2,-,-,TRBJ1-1,CASSEASPGFNEAFF,TGTGCCAGCAGTGAAGCTTCACCAGGCTTTAATGAAGCTTTCTTT
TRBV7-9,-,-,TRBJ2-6,CASSFLSGANVLTF,TGTGCCAGCAGCTTCCTTAGTGGGGCCAACGTCCTGACTTTC
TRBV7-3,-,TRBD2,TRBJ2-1,CASRYGLALEFF,TGTGCCAGCAGGTACGGACTAGCACTTGAATTCTTC
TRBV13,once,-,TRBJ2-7,CASSFFGGGEQYF,TGTGCCAGCAGCTTTTTCGGGGGAGGTGAGCAGTACTTC
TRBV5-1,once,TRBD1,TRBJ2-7,CASPTGGGFSKGTYEQYF,TGCGCCAGCCCCACAGGGGGCGGATTTAGTAAGGGGACCTACGAGCAGTACTTC
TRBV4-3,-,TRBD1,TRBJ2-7,CASSQDPGQSYYEQYF,TGCGCCAGCAGCCAAGATCCGGGACAGTCCTACTACGAGCAGTACTTC
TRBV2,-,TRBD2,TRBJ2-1,CASRASGYNEQFF,TGTGCCAGCAGGGCTAGCGGCTACAATGAGCAGTTCTTC
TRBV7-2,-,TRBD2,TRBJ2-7,CASSTLLAGNYEQYF,TGTGCCAGCAGCACGTTACTAGCGGGAAACTACGAGCAGTACTTC
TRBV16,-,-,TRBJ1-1,CASSQSNGPAEAFF,TGTGCCAGCAGCCAATCAAATGGCCCTGCTGAAGCTTTCTTT
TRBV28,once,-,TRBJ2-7,CAIQAGTYSREQYF,TGTGCCATACAGGCCGGGACTTACTCTCGGGAGCAGTACTTC
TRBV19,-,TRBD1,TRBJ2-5,CASSHTWDRAETQYF,TGTGCCAGTAGCCATACATGGGACAGGGCAGAGACCCAGTACTTC
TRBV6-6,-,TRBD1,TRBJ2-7,CASSYSDRDPYEQYF,TGTGCCAGCAGTTACTCCGACAGGGATCCCTACGAGCAGTACTTC
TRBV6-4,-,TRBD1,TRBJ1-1,CASSRDSWNTEAFF,TGTGCCAGCAGTCGGGACAGTTGGAACACTGAAGCTTTCTTT
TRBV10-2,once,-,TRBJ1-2,CASSESIISYGYTF,TGCGCCAGCAGTGAGTCGATTATCAGCTATGGCTACACCTTC
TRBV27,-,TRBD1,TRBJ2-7,CASSFSPGTGDEQYF,TGTGCCAGCAGTTTCTCTCCCGGGACAGGGGACGAGCAGTACTTC
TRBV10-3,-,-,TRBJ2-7,CAITATGGSYEQYF,TGTGCCATCACCGCGACAGGAGGTTCCTACGAGCAGTACTTC
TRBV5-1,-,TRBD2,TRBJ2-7,CASSPGLAGAISYEQYF,TGCGCCAGCAGCCCGGGACTAGCGGGAGCTATATCCTACGAGCAGTACTTC
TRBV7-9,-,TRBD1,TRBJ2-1,CASSPEGQSLYNEQFF,TGTGCCAGCAGCCCAGAGGGACAGAGTTTATACAATGAGCAGTTCTTC
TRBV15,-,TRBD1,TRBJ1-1,CATRPQGSVGTEAFF,TGTGCCACCAGACCACAGGGGTCGGTAGGGACTGAAGCTTTCTTT
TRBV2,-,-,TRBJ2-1,CASVASPYNEQFF,TGTGCCAGCGTGGCTTCACCCTACAATGAGCAGTTCTTC
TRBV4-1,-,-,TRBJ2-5,CASSRMQAETQYF,TGCGCCAGCAGCCGAATGCAGGCGGAGACCCAGTACTTC
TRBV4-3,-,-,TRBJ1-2,CASSQDLLGVDGYTF,TGCGCCAGCAGCCAAGATCTCCTAGGGGTCGATGGCTACACCTTC
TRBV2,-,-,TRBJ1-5,CASSGGWADRDNQPQHF,TGTGCCAGCAGTGGGGGTTGGGCAGACCGGGACAATCAGCCCCAGCATTTT
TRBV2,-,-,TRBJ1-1,CASSWGRASDGAFF,TGTGCCAGCAGTTGGGGGAGGGCTTCGGACGGAGCTTTCTTT
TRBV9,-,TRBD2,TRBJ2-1,CASSDGLAGSPLEQFF,TGTGCCAGCAGCGATGGACTAGCGGGATCTCCCCTTGAGCAGTTCTTC
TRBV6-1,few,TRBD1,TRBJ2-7,CASRWTGKNEQYF,TGTGCCAGCAGATGGACAGGGAAAAACGAGCAGTACTTC
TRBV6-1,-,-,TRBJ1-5,CASSPAGNSNQPQHF,TGTGCCAGCAGTCCTGCAGGGAACAGCAATCAGCCCCAGCATTTT
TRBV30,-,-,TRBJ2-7,CAWSVGEHSGYEQYF,TGTGCCTGGAGTGTAGGGGAGCATAGCGGCTACGAGCAGTACTTC